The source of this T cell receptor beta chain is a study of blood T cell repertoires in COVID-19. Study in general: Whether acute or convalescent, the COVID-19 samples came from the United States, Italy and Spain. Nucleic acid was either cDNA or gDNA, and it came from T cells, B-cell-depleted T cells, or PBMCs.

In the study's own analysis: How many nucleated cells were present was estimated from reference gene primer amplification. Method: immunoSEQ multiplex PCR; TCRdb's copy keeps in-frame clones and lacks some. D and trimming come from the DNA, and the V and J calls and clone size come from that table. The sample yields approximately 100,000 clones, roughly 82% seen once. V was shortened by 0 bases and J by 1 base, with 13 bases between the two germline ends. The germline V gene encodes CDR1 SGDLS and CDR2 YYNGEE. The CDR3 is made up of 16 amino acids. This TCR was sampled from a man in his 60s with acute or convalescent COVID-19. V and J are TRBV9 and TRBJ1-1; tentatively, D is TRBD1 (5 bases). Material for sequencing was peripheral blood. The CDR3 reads CASSVGTGLSNTEAFF. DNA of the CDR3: TGTGCCAGCAGCGTAGGTACAGGTTTATCGAACACTGAAGCTTTCTTT.